This T cell receptor beta chain came from a study of CD8 T cells in ankylosing spondylitis. Quantitative 5'-RACE with molecular barcodes produced the TCR beta libraries. From the 5' RACE reads, TCRdb called clonotypes with MiXCR, one entry per CDR3 protein. The table lists about 39,000 distinct CDR3 sequences, 10% of them singletons. In its sample, this clonotype was seen many times. Its antigen is unidentified. Study outcomes and limitations: Both synovial fluid and blood in reactive arthritis had previously been reported to carry some motif variants. Ankylosing spondylitis blood seemed to carry a telltale TCR beta motif made of several highly homologous variants. From matched ankylosing spondylitis synovial fluid, disease-linked clones were reportedly recovered at significantly enriched levels.

The germline V gene encodes CDR1 ENHRY and CDR2 SYGVKD. With 3 bases clipped from V and 0 bases from J, the junction kept 5 bases outside the gene matches. The CDR3 sequence is 16 residues long. Sequenced: blood, either unsorted or a sorted T cell fraction (not recorded which). The rearrangement uses TRBV10-3 and TRBJ1-5; 7 nucleotides agree with TRBD1. This clonotype originated in a male donor with ankylosing spondylitis or in good health (not recorded which). The CDR3 protein is CAISELGQDSNQPQHF. As DNA, the CDR3 is TGTGCCATCAGTGAACTTGGACAGGATAGCAATCAGCCCCAGCATTTT.